A selection of T cell receptor beta chains follows, all from one sample in a study of blood T cell repertoires in COVID-19. The method was immunoSEQ multiplex PCR; TCRdb's version includes in-frame clones alone and lacks a portion of them. The table shows approximately 100,000 clones, with roughly 87% occurring only once. The sequenced sample was peripheral blood. These receptors originate from a woman aged 55-69 years with acute or convalescent COVID-19. Each CDR3 is given without its conserved first and last residue. Fields, in order: J gene, V gene, CDR3 protein.

J gene: TRBJ2-7
V gene: TRBV4-1
CDR3 protein: ASSQSTGGEQY

J gene: TRBJ1-2
V gene: TRBV28
CDR3 protein: ASRTPGDRYGYT

J gene: TRBJ2-1
V gene: TRBV28
CDR3 protein: ASSLSGERNEQF

J gene: TRBJ1-2
V gene: TRBV7-8
CDR3 protein: ASSLALGQGYGYT

J gene: TRBJ2-7
V gene: TRBV2
CDR3 protein: ASSEALRGGEQY

J gene: TRBJ2-5
V gene: TRBV7-9
CDR3 protein: ASSLSDSSGTQY

J gene: TRBJ2-6
V gene: TRBV7-2
CDR3 protein: ASSLAVGTASPSGANVLT

J gene: TRBJ1-1
V gene: TRBV6-6
CDR3 protein: AHQGAAMNTEAF

J gene: TRBJ1-4
V gene: TRBV5-1
CDR3 protein: ASSPQAQGNAKLF

J gene: TRBJ1-2
V gene: TRBV6-1
CDR3 protein: ASRTVRYGYT

J gene: TRBJ1-1
V gene: TRBV28
CDR3 protein: ASREPVSEAF

J gene: TRBJ2-5
V gene: TRBV11-3
CDR3 protein: ASSPSRGQETQY

J gene: TRBJ1-1
V gene: TRBV11-2
CDR3 protein: ASRAAGGTEAF

J gene: TRBJ2-3
V gene: TRBV25-1
CDR3 protein: ASSPRESLADTQY

J gene: TRBJ2-3
V gene: TRBV4-1
CDR3 protein: ASSQDRLAGAAQY

J gene: TRBJ2-5
V gene: TRBV6-5
CDR3 protein: ASSRTDLLETQY

J gene: TRBJ2-5
V gene: TRBV6-2/TRBV6-3
CDR3 protein: ASSYSNYDTQETQY

J gene: TRBJ2-7
V gene: TRBV5-4
CDR3 protein: ASSSGTSGRWSYEQY

J gene: TRBJ1-3
V gene: TRBV6-5
CDR3 protein: ASSPTGDTGNTIY

J gene: TRBJ2-1
V gene: TRBV27
CDR3 protein: ASSSLVTSPGQF

J gene: TRBJ1-1
V gene: TRBV6-5
CDR3 protein: AAGPPNTEAF

J gene: TRBJ1-4
V gene: TRBV7-9
CDR3 protein: ASSPRGLGEKLF

J gene: TRBJ1-5
V gene: TRBV5-8
CDR3 protein: ASSRGGGSAQPQH

J gene: TRBJ1-2
V gene: TRBV5-1
CDR3 protein: ASSLGTAAVRSYGYT

J gene: TRBJ2-2
V gene: TRBV6-1
CDR3 protein: ASSEQLAGGGRTGELF

J gene: TRBJ1-5
V gene: TRBV30
CDR3 protein: AWTKDLGRQPQH

J gene: TRBJ1-1
V gene: TRBV19
CDR3 protein: ASVHRGRRTEAF

J gene: TRBJ2-5
V gene: TRBV9
CDR3 protein: ASSVGGDQETQY

J gene: TRBJ1-1
V gene: TRBV28
CDR3 protein: ASSLGQNTEAF

J gene: TRBJ2-7
V gene: TRBV28
CDR3 protein: ASNAGGPVYWQY

J gene: TRBJ1-2
V gene: TRBV28
CDR3 protein: ASSFGQGYLNYGYT

J gene: TRBJ1-2
V gene: TRBV28
CDR3 protein: ASSQGAGDSGYT

J gene: TRBJ2-3
V gene: TRBV7-6
CDR3 protein: ASSLAGSGTDTQY

J gene: TRBJ1-5
V gene: TRBV19
CDR3 protein: ASSGMGGASNQPQH

J gene: TRBJ2-2
V gene: TRBV19
CDR3 protein: ASSGQGFTGELF

J gene: TRBJ1-1
V gene: TRBV5-1
CDR3 protein: ASSPDGEGEAF

J gene: TRBJ2-3
V gene: TRBV29-1
CDR3 protein: SVVREVGRDTQY

J gene: TRBJ1-6
V gene: TRBV25-1
CDR3 protein: ASSTGQGISPLH

J gene: TRBJ2-2
V gene: TRBV10-2
CDR3 protein: ASSEGGGGPNTGELF

J gene: TRBJ2-1
V gene: TRBV29-1
CDR3 protein: SVGSPGREMDNEQF

J gene: TRBJ2-5
V gene: TRBV29-1
CDR3 protein: SVDIRGVETQY

J gene: TRBJ2-2
V gene: TRBV5-1
CDR3 protein: ASSSLATGGTGELF

J gene: TRBJ1-6
V gene: TRBV9
CDR3 protein: ASSGQGARGNSPLH

J gene: TRBJ2-2
V gene: TRBV5-1
CDR3 protein: ASSLEGTGGIGELF

J gene: TRBJ1-4
V gene: TRBV7-9
CDR3 protein: ASSLEQASNEKLF

J gene: TRBJ1-2
V gene: TRBV19
CDR3 protein: ASTSVSDSNYGYT

J gene: TRBJ1-5
V gene: TRBV27
CDR3 protein: ASSLRRLGGQPQH

J gene: TRBJ1-4
V gene: TRBV4-1
CDR3 protein: ASSKQGGKEKLF

J gene: TRBJ1-6
V gene: TRBV6-6
CDR3 protein: ASSYSTEGNSPLH

J gene: TRBJ2-7
V gene: TRBV29-1
CDR3 protein: SVADRGQYSYEQY

J gene: TRBJ1-2
V gene: TRBV5-5
CDR3 protein: ASSSGPRREAYGYT

J gene: TRBJ2-2
V gene: TRBV19
CDR3 protein: ASTPGGARSGELF

J gene: TRBJ1-5
V gene: TRBV28
CDR3 protein: ASSPDSQPQH

J gene: TRBJ2-1
V gene: TRBV18
CDR3 protein: ASSPASYNEQF

J gene: TRBJ1-6
V gene: TRBV2
CDR3 protein: ASSGVSGGNSPLH

J gene: TRBJ2-5
V gene: TRBV5-1
CDR3 protein: ASQRGTSGQETQY

J gene: TRBJ1-2
V gene: TRBV29-1
CDR3 protein: SVRQGAAYGYT

J gene: TRBJ1-2
V gene: TRBV30
CDR3 protein: AWSGGRDYGYT

J gene: TRBJ2-2
V gene: TRBV28
CDR3 protein: AAMSSGNTGELF